A selection of T cell receptor beta chains follows, all from one sample in a study of control samples from healthy donors and cancer patients. Here immunoSEQ multiplex PCR was the method, and the copy in TCRdb shows in-frame clones only, minus some. The top ten clones hold around 6.2% of a sample with 150,000 to 170,000 clones, around 96% of them seen once. The sample consisted of blood. The receptor source for this set is a man aged 40-55 years in good health. Each CDR3 is given with its conserved first and last residue. A D gene is named only where the DNA matches it firmly. Only part of the rows carry a size: once, few, many, or a class if the clone is expanded.

D gene,J gene,V gene,clone size,CDR3 protein,CDR3 DNA
NA,TRBJ1-2,TRBV5-6,NA,CASSQGAGYTF,TGTGCCAGCAGCCAAGGGGCTGGCTACACCTTC
NA,TRBJ1-1,TRBV2,NA,CASSEQPNTEAFF,TGTGCCAGCAGTGAACAGCCGAACACTGAAGCTTTCTTT
NA,TRBJ1-1,TRBV7-9,NA,CASSRGRTNTEAFF,TGTGCCAGCAGCCGGGGACGGACGAACACTGAAGCTTTCTTT
NA,TRBJ2-3,TRBV10-2,NA,CASSESNPSTDTQYF,TGCGCCAGCAGTGAGTCTAACCCAAGCACAGATACGCAGTATTTT
NA,TRBJ2-1,TRBV30,NA,CAWSVMGAEQFF,TGTGCCTGGAGTGTTATGGGGGCAGAGCAGTTCTTC
NA,TRBJ2-7,TRBV7-6,NA,CASSLRETSYEQYF,TGTGCCAGCAGCTTACGGGAGACGTCCTACGAGCAGTACTTC
TRBD1,TRBJ1-2,TRBV7-2,NA,CASSLGQGRDGYTF,TGTGCCAGCAGCTTAGGACAGGGTAGGGATGGCTACACCTTC
NA,TRBJ2-7,TRBV11-2,NA,CASSLDLGYEQYF,TGTGCCAGCAGCTTAGATCTGGGATACGAGCAGTACTTC
TRBD2,TRBJ2-1,TRBV7-2,NA,CASSLGTSGGPLGNEQFF,TGTGCCAGCAGCTTAGGGACTAGCGGGGGCCCCTTAGGCAATGAGCAGTTCTTC
NA,TRBJ1-1,TRBV29-1,NA,CSGLGESKNTEAFF,TGCAGCGGCCTAGGAGAATCAAAGAACACTGAAGCTTTCTTT
NA,TRBJ1-3,TRBV21-1,NA,CASNPTDSGNTIYF,TGTGCCAGCAACCCTACAGACTCTGGAAACACCATATATTTT
NA,TRBJ2-2,TRBV24-1,NA,CATSGDRENTGELFF,TGTGCCACCAGTGGGGACCGAGAGAACACCGGGGAGCTGTTTTTT
NA,TRBJ1-3,TRBV7-2,NA,CASSLAGAPGNTIYF,TGTGCCAGCAGCTTAGCTGGGGCCCCCGGAAACACCATATATTTT
NA,TRBJ1-2,TRBV29-1,NA,CSAEAQGGYTF,TGCAGCGCTGAAGCTCAGGGAGGCTACACCTTC
NA,TRBJ1-5,TRBV19,NA,CASSPRTDSNQPQHF,TGTGCCAGTAGCCCTAGGACAGATAGCAATCAGCCCCAGCATTTT
NA,TRBJ1-1,TRBV5-1,once,CASSLLGEGEAFF,TGCGCCAGCAGCTTGTTAGGGGAGGGTGAAGCTTTCTTT
NA,TRBJ1-1,TRBV6-1,NA,CASSERGGDTEAFF,TGTGCCAGCAGTGAAAGGGGGGGGGACACTGAAGCTTTCTTT
TRBD1,TRBJ2-7,TRBV9,NA,CASSPGQGYDEQYF,TGTGCCAGCAGCCCCGGACAGGGTTATGACGAGCAGTACTTC
NA,TRBJ2-6,TRBV3-1/TRBV3-2,NA,CASAGTPSSGANVLTF,TGTGCCAGCGCCGGGACACCTTCCTCTGGGGCCAACGTCCTGACTTTC
TRBD1,TRBJ1-2,TRBV6-5,NA,CASSYGDRDGYTF,TGTGCCAGCAGTTACGGGGACAGAGATGGCTACACCTTC
NA,TRBJ1-2,TRBV12-3/TRBV12-4,once,CASSLAFGYGYTF,TGTGCCAGCAGTTTAGCGTTCGGATATGGCTACACCTTC
NA,TRBJ1-1,TRBV7-9,NA,CASSLTGYRYTEAFF,TGTGCCAGCAGCTTAACAGGGTACAGATACACTGAAGCTTTCTTT
NA,TRBJ1-5,TRBV19,NA,CASSDLGQGLQPQHF,TGTGCCAGTAGTGACTTGGGCCAGGGACTTCAGCCCCAGCATTTT
NA,TRBJ1-1,TRBV25-1,NA,CASSGGGRNTEAFF,TGTGCCAGCAGTGGTGGGGGGCGAAACACTGAAGCTTTCTTT
NA,TRBJ2-6,TRBV19,NA,CASSPLGSGANVLTF,TGTGCCAGTAGCCCCCTCGGCTCTGGGGCCAACGTCCTGACTTTC
NA,TRBJ1-4,TRBV5-6,NA,CASSQTALNEKLFF,TGTGCCAGCAGCCAGACGGCCCTAAATGAAAAACTGTTTTTT
NA,TRBJ2-1,TRBV13,once,CASSFRASPGDEQFF,TGTGCCAGCAGCTTTCGGGCTTCCCCTGGGGATGAGCAGTTCTTC
NA,TRBJ2-7,TRBV30,NA,CAFDDWTSYEQYF,TGTGCCTTTGACGACTGGACTTCCTACGAGCAGTACTTC
NA,TRBJ2-3,TRBV6-2/TRBV6-3,NA,CASSYTTRTVSSDTQYF,TGTGCCAGCAGTTACACAACAAGGACAGTTTCCTCAGATACGCAGTATTTT
TRBD1,TRBJ1-4,TRBV19,once,CASSDTGTGNEKLFF,TGTGCCAGTAGTGATACCGGGACAGGCAATGAAAAACTGTTTTTT
NA,TRBJ1-1,TRBV25-1,NA,CASSQPGDTEAFF,TGTGCCAGCAGCCAACCCGGAGACACTGAAGCTTTCTTT
NA,TRBJ1-1,TRBV4-3,NA,CASSQDGVLNTEAFF,TGCGCCAGCAGCCAAGATGGGGTCCTGAACACTGAAGCTTTCTTT
NA,TRBJ1-1,TRBV2,NA,CASSELPEDILRTEAFF,TGTGCCAGCAGTGAATTACCGGAGGACATACTCCGAACTGAAGCTTTCTTT
TRBD1,TRBJ1-1,TRBV7-9,NA,CASSLATGGNTEAFF,TGTGCCAGCAGCCTCGCGACAGGGGGGAACACTGAAGCTTTCTTT
TRBD1,TRBJ2-4,TRBV5-6,NA,CASSSARGQGIWPKNIQYF,TGTGCCAGCAGCTCCGCTAGAGGACAGGGGATTTGGCCCAAAAACATTCAGTACTTC
NA,TRBJ1-1,TRBV9,NA,CASSVEPFENTEAFF,TGTGCCAGCAGCGTAGAGCCGTTCGAGAACACTGAAGCTTTCTTT
NA,TRBJ2-7,TRBV12-3/TRBV12-4,NA,CASSFKGEQYF,TGTGCCAGCAGTTTTAAGGGCGAGCAGTACTTC
NA,TRBJ1-2,TRBV5-1,NA,CASSSLHGTTYGYTF,TGCGCCAGCAGCTCCCTACACGGGACAACCTATGGCTACACCTTC
NA,TRBJ2-6,TRBV19,once,CASSIDSAGANVLTF,TGTGCCAGTAGTATCGACTCAGCTGGGGCCAACGTCCTGACTTTC
NA,TRBJ2-2,TRBV27,NA,CASSLSRGPNTGELFF,TGTGCCAGCAGTTTATCGCGGGGGCCGAACACCGGGGAGCTGTTTTTT
NA,TRBJ1-1,TRBV28,once,CASSLLGDEAFF,TGTGCCAGCAGTTTACTGGGAGATGAAGCTTTCTTT
TRBD1,TRBJ1-1,TRBV19,once,CASSSSGGTEAFF,TGTGCCAGTAGTAGCTCAGGGGGAACTGAAGCTTTCTTT
NA,TRBJ1-6,TRBV18,NA,CASSTGTALPLHF,TGTGCCAGCTCAACCGGGACTGCGCTACCCCTCCACTTT
NA,TRBJ1-2,TRBV18,NA,CASSRPGGDGYTF,TGTGCCAGCTCACGTCCGGGAGGAGATGGCTACACCTTC
NA,TRBJ1-2,TRBV27,NA,CASTPAGKNYGYTF,TGTGCCAGCACCCCAGCTGGGAAAAACTATGGCTACACCTTC
NA,TRBJ1-2,TRBV6-6,NA,CASSRGTAYGYTF,TGTGCCAGCAGCCGAGGGACGGCCTATGGCTACACCTTC
NA,TRBJ1-2,TRBV12-3/TRBV12-4,NA,CASRLGGRDGYTF,TGTGCCAGCAGATTGGGAGGGCGGGATGGCTACACCTTC
NA,TRBJ1-1,TRBV12-5,NA,CASGLGLHTEAFF,TGTGCTAGTGGCCTGGGGCTACACACTGAAGCTTTCTTT
NA,TRBJ2-3,TRBV30,once,CAWSVRAADTQYF,TGTGCCTGGAGTGTACGGGCAGCAGATACGCAGTATTTT
NA,TRBJ1-1,TRBV5-1,once,CASSLRDGNTEAFF,TGCGCCAGCAGCTTGAGGGATGGGAACACTGAAGCTTTCTTT
TRBD1,TRBJ2-7,TRBV27,NA,CASSLRDRGPYEQYF,TGTGCCAGCAGTTTACGCGACAGGGGCCCCTACGAGCAGTACTTC
TRBD1,TRBJ1-5,TRBV3-1/TRBV3-2,NA,CASSQAQGGQPQHF,TGTGCCAGCAGCCAGGCCCAGGGGGGTCAGCCCCAGCATTTT
NA,TRBJ2-7,TRBV28,NA,CASSLLPTYEQYF,TGTGCCAGCAGTCTACTACCTACCTACGAGCAGTACTTC